This paragraph reports one T cell receptor beta chain. Its antigen remains unidentified. No quality values exist for individual bases; no much larger clone is one base distant. The collaborating institutions used their own protocols to collect whole blood in K2EDTA tubes. For TCRbeta analysis, collaborators shipped samples in one of three forms: frozen whole blood, isolated PBMCs, or DNA extracted from either of those sample types. This sample stems from a study of blood T cell repertoires in COVID-19 (TCRdb year 2020). Background for the entire study: Samples covering the acute and convalescent phases of COVID-19 were provided by collaborators in the United States, Italy and Spain. The prospective study material was composed of cDNA or gDNA derived from T cells, B-cell-depleted T cells, or PBMCs. Subjects who had been exposed to COVID-19, were actively infected with it, or had recovered from it provided the deeply sampled blood TCRbeta repertoires that made up the dataset. The repertoires were made available in a free public database intended to serve as a resource for research on the immune response to SARS-CoV-2. Samples were obtained from the ongoing ImmuneRACE study (first 160 participants) and from approximately 1,200 subjects provided by 6 global collaborators. Sample metadata almost always included a de-identified subject ID, COVID-19 status, age in years and sex. Where HLA class I and class II types were available, the types were taken from metadata supplied by the sample provider, not from assay-based typing. The study at large found these results: The amount of clinical and demographic metadata varied by source and participant and was provided uncurated.

The CDR3, from cysteine to phenylalanine, totals 15 residues. Of the read, only the CDR3 DNA is kept; its 45 bases are in frame from base 1. V loses 0 bases at its end and J loses 5 bases; junction bases beyond the gene matches: 6. From the germline V gene, CDR1 is SGHDT and CDR2 is YYEEEE. The immunoSEQ Assay, a bias-controlled multiplex PCR, was used to amplify TCRbeta CDR3 regions from genomic DNA. Under the source paper's analysis protocol: The number of nucleated cells in each sample was estimated from the amplification of reference gene primers within the assay. Sequence reads were collapsed and filtered to measure the absolute abundance of every unique TCRbeta CDR3 rearrangement. Productive Simpson clonality was computed per sample as the square root of Simpson's diversity index over productive rearrangements. TCRdb carries this immuneACCESS record with in-frame sequences only. Its versions omit some clonotypes, under half of them owing to an unresolved V gene in the studies checked, with the rest unexplained. V and J calls and clone size are copied from that table; D and trimming were computed from the DNA. For this sample the table gives roughly 65,000 clones, of which 81% were detected only once. Less than 20% of the sample belongs to the ten largest clones.

The sequenced sample consisted of peripheral blood. The TCR sequence derives from a man aged 80 or over with acute or convalescent COVID-19. The chain couples TRBV5-6 to TRBJ2-5; a stretch of 8 junction bases matches TRBD1. The nucleotide sequence reads TGTGCCAGCAGCTTGGGGACAGGGTTTAAGGAGACCCAGTACTTC. It encodes CASSLGTGFKETQYF.